This note documents a single TCR beta chain sequence. Its antigen is not identified. V was pared by 1 base and J by 5 bases, with 8 bases between. This CDR3 has 13 amino acids. Germline lookup yields CDR1 LGHNA and CDR2 YNFKEQ. This sample is drawn from a study of shared clonotypes between healthy human individuals. Method: immunoSEQ multiplex PCR; TCRdb's copy keeps in-frame clones and lacks some. The sample shows 2,100,000 or so clones, approximately 96% of them seen only once. Overall study results and limits: Among donors, the sharing of clonotypes was expected to be influenced by sequencing depth.

The specimen was naive CD4+ T cells sorted from blood. Stated subset: CD45RA+ positively selected. V and J are TRBV4-2 and TRBJ1-2; D unclear. The clonotype was recovered from a man between 18 and 35 years old in good health. The CDR3 DNA reads as TGTGCCAGCAGCCAAGTGGAGCAATATGGCTACACCTTC. The encoded protein is CASSQVEQYGYTF.